Listed below are T cell receptor beta chains from one sample, sequenced in a study of PD-L1 blockade in urothelial cancer. Data came from immunoSEQ multiplex PCR; TCRdb stores just in-frame clones and leaves some out. The sample lists 85,000 to 90,000 clones, more than 85% seen once, with 7.5% to 10% in the top ten. Sequenced here: PBMCs, sampled around atezolizumab (anti-PD-L1) treatment. The receptors derive from a man aged 60 to 69 with urothelial cancer. The CDR3 runs from the conserved cysteine through the conserved F or W. The D gene is left open where the match is weak. Expanded clones are given a class, and other clones once, few, many or no size at all.

d_call j_call clone_size v_call cdr3_nt cdr3_aa
TRBD2 TRBJ2-1 NA TRBV27 TGTGCCAGCAGTTTATTGTCTAGCGGGAACCCCTACAATGAGCAGTTCTTC CASSLLSSGNPYNEQFF
NA TRBJ2-7 NA TRBV5-1 TGCGCCAGCAGCCCCCCCCTCCTTGGGGGAGGTCACTACGAGCAGTACTTC CASSPPLLGGGHYEQYF
NA TRBJ2-1 NA TRBV10-1 TGCGCCAGCAGTGAACAACATGAGCAGTTCTTC CASSEQHEQFF
TRBD1 TRBJ1-5 NA TRBV2 TGTGCCAGCAGAGTCAGGGGGGATCAGCCCCAGCATTTT CASRVRGDQPQHF
TRBD1 TRBJ2-1 once TRBV28 TGTGCCAGCAGTCAGCTCCGGGACAGGGTGCATTCTTACAATGAGCAGTTCTTC CASSQLRDRVHSYNEQFF
NA TRBJ2-3 NA TRBV7-2 TGTGCCAGCAGCTTAGTAGCTAGCGTGGGTGGCACAGATACGCAGTATTTT CASSLVASVGGTDTQYF
NA TRBJ2-2 NA TRBV6-1 TGTGCCAGCCGGGTGCCCGGGGAGCTGTTTTTT CASRVPGELFF
TRBD1 TRBJ1-6 NA TRBV30 TGTGCCTGGAGTGCGGCAGGGGGTAATTCACCCCTCCACTTT CAWSAAGGNSPLHF
NA TRBJ2-3 NA TRBV10-1 TGCGCCAGCAGTGTATTGTCTAGCACAGATACGCAGTATTTT CASSVLSSTDTQYF
TRBD1 TRBJ1-2 NA TRBV2 TGTGCCGGAGGGCGGGACAGAGTAAACTATGGCTACACCTTC CAGGRDRVNYGYTF
TRBD1 TRBJ1-4 few TRBV7-9 TGTGCCAGCAGCTTAGCGCTAACTACTTACAGGGGAGCTAATGAAAAACTGTTTTTT CASSLALTTYRGANEKLFF
TRBD1 TRBJ2-1 NA TRBV4-3 TGCGCCAGCAGCCAAGCCGGGACAGGGGTTCATGAGCAGTTCTTC CASSQAGTGVHEQFF
TRBD2 TRBJ2-1 NA TRBV9 TGTGCCAGCAGCGGGGGGACTAGCGGGAGTCGGGACAATGAGCAGTTCTTC CASSGGTSGSRDNEQFF
NA TRBJ1-2 once TRBV7-2 TGTGCCAGCGGCCAGTTTTGGGGCGCCAACTATGGCTACACCTTC CASGQFWGANYGYTF
NA TRBJ2-7 once TRBV5-4 TGTGCCAGCAGCGGCAACTACGAGCAGTACTTC CASSGNYEQYF
NA TRBJ2-7 once TRBV7-8 TGTGCCAGCAGCTTAGGAGTCAGGGAAGTGTCCGAGCAGTACTTC CASSLGVREVSEQYF
NA TRBJ2-3 once TRBV5-6 TGTGCCAGCAGTCGGTGGGCTACCGCTCGCACAGATACGCAGTATTTT CASSRWATARTDTQYF
NA TRBJ2-2 once TRBV9 TGTGCCAGCAGCGGGGGGCCTGGGACCGGGGAGCTGTTTTTT CASSGGPGTGELFF
TRBD1 TRBJ2-3 NA TRBV30 TGTGCCTGGAGTGCGGACAGGGGGAGCACAGATACGCAGTATTTT CAWSADRGSTDTQYF
NA TRBJ2-1 NA TRBV7-2 TGTGCCAGCAGCGCCTTGCGCGAGCAGTTCTTC CASSALREQFF
TRBD2 TRBJ2-1 NA TRBV10-1 TGCGCCAGCAGTGATATACTAGCGGGAAACCCGGTCTACAATGAGCAGTTCTTC CASSDILAGNPVYNEQFF
NA TRBJ1-3 NA TRBV4-3 TGCGCCAGCAGCCAGCACAGGCCACTCTCTGGAAACACCATATATTTT CASSQHRPLSGNTIYF
TRBD2 TRBJ2-3 NA TRBV29-1 TGCAGCGTTGAGGTAGCGGGGGGCGGGACAGATACGCAGTATTTT CSVEVAGGGTDTQYF
NA TRBJ1-6 NA TRBV6-5 TGTGCCAGCAGTCCTCGATTCGCGCTGAATTCACCCCTCCACTTT CASSPRFALNSPLHF
NA TRBJ2-7 NA TRBV2 TGTGCCAGCAGTGAAGTGCGGAACTACGAGCAGTACTTC CASSEVRNYEQYF
TRBD1 TRBJ1-5 NA TRBV30 TGTGCCTGGAGAGAAACCGGGACAGGGTATCAGCCCCAGCATTTT CAWRETGTGYQPQHF
NA TRBJ1-1 NA TRBV9 TGTGCCAGCAGACAGGGCATGGGGGGGACTGAAGCTTTCTTT CASRQGMGGTEAFF
TRBD1 TRBJ2-5 NA TRBV10-2 TGCGCCAGCAGTGCCGTCGGGACAGGGGGCCAAGAGACCCAGTACTTC CASSAVGTGGQETQYF
NA TRBJ2-1 NA TRBV21-1 TGTGCCCGGACAGTCTCCTACAATGAGCAGTTCTTC CARTVSYNEQFF
NA TRBJ2-1 NA TRBV7-9 TGTGCCAGCAGCGGCCTCTTGGGGGGGCTCTCCTACAATGAGCAGTTCTTC CASSGLLGGLSYNEQFF
TRBD1 TRBJ2-3 NA TRBV5-1 TGCGCCAGCAGCACGGGACAGGGCACAGATACGCAGTATTTT CASSTGQGTDTQYF
NA TRBJ2-5 NA TRBV30 TGTGCCTGGAGTGTTCCCTCCGGTACCCAGTACTTC CAWSVPSGTQYF
NA TRBJ2-7 NA TRBV6-6 TGTGCCAGCAGACCCGACGGGTTAACTTTGGACGAGCAGTACTTC CASRPDGLTLDEQYF
TRBD2 TRBJ2-3 NA TRBV4-2 TGTGCCAGCAGCCGCGGGGGGCAAGCTAGCACAGATACGCAGTATTTT CASSRGGQASTDTQYF